This T cell receptor (beta chain) was recovered during a study of shared clonotypes between healthy human individuals. Details on this clone: Its cognate antigen is unknown.

The study, taken as a whole, reports: Several donors shared 4.5% to 6.5% of their naive CD4 clonotypes.

The protocol was immunoSEQ multiplex PCR, while the TCRdb copy is restricted to in-frame clones and leaves out a portion. The sample shows roughly 1.5 million clones, around 98% of them seen only once. Trimming took 5 bases from V and 3 from J, leaving 12 bases between them. This CDR3 is built from 14 residues. CDR1 is LNHDA and CDR2 is SQIVND in the germline V gene (reference sequence). The sequence was obtained from a man aged 25 to 40 in good health. The chain has TRBV19 and TRBJ2-3, with a tentative D call TRBD1 (5 bases). What was sequenced was naive CD4+ T cells sorted from blood. Subset noted: CD45RA+ positively selected. CDR3: CASSFPGRTDTQYF. The CDR3 DNA reads TGTGCCAGTAGTTTTCCAGGGCGGACAGATACGCAGTATTTT.